This entry describes one TCR beta chain. Antigen unknown. This sample was taken from a study of breast tumors, draining lymph nodes, adjacent tissues. The study's findings and limits: Tumor T cell lymph node origin was a supported hypothesis, not proven.

One entry per CDR3 protein, called by TCRdb with MiXCR from the multiplex PCR reads. The sample holds roughly 110,000 distinct CDR3 sequences; roughly 29% are singletons and the top ten take under 6.5%. The CDR3 sequence is 15 residues long. Germline assignment: CDR1 SGHAT and CDR2 FQNNGV. V was clipped by 0 bases and J by 4 bases; unmatched bases: 4. Axillary draining lymph nodes of breast cancer patients supplied the node samples. Sequencing was done on a sample of axillary lymph node tissue. The V gene is TRBV11-2, the J gene TRBJ1-1, with TRBD1 matching 8 bases. The receptor was isolated from a female donor with breast cancer. Some clones in this sample may be carry-over from other donors' samples. The CDR3 loop reads CASSLDARGPTEAFF. The DNA of the CDR3 is TGTGCCAGCAGCTTAGACGCCAGGGGGCCCACTGAAGCTTTCTTT.